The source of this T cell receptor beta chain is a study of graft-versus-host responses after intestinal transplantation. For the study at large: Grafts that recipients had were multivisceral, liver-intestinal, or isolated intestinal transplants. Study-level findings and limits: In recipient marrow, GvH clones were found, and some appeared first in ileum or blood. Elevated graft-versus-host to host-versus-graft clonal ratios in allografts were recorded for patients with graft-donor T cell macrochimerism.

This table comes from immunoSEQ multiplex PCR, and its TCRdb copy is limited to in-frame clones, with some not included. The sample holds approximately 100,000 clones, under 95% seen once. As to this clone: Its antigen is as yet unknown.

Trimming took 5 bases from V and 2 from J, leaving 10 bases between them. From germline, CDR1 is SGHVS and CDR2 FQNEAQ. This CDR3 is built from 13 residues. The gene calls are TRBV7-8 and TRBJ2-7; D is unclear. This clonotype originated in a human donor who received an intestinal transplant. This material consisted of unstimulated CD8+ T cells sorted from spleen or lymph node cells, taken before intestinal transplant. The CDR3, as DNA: TGTGCCAGCAGCCCCCGGTTTGCCTACGAGCAGTACTTC. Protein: CASSPRFAYEQYF.